The clone carrying this TCR beta chain was found many times. Patients were left out if they had other autoimmune diseases, uncontrolled infections, pregnancy or lactation. The sample is drawn from a study of Graves' ophthalmopathy and Graves' hyperthyroidism. Study-level background: Upon initial diagnosis and before any treatment, peripheral blood was collected.

The V segment lost 7 bases and the J segment 0 bases; nucleotides outside the gene matches: 6. CDR1 and CDR2 from the germline V gene are MNHEY and SVGEGT. The CDR3 is 15 amino acids. Amplification from RNA transcripts yielded the TCR beta CDR3 regions. An opening RT-PCR round employed HTBI primers and preceded a second-round multiplex PCR. TCRdb processed the multiplex PCR reads anew with MiXCR; each CDR3 protein has one entry. The table records 300,000 to 350,000 distinct CDR3 sequences, roughly 15% of them present only once. J is TRBJ2-7 and V is TRBV6-2 or TRBV6-3; 10 bases fit TRBD1. Sample: peripheral blood. This TCR was recovered from an adult man with Graves' ophthalmopathy. The CDR3 nucleotides read TGTGCCAGCAAATCGACAGGGGGCATCTCCTACGAGCAGTACTTC. Translating it yields CASKSTGGISYEQYF.